The source of this T cell receptor beta chain is a study of human T cells and chemical hapten exposure. Study-wide context: Minor volume differences among pooled libraries chiefly drove per-sample TCR yield variation.

Time point given: pre-sensitization, week 0. Treatment specified: therapeutic diphenylcyclopropenone sensitization with weekly scalp DPC. Donors were 18 to 70-year-old alopecia patients suitable for DPC. The germline V gene encodes CDR1 MNHEY and CDR2 SVGAGI. The CDR3 spans 13 residues. The V end was cut by 6 bases, the J end by 1 base, with 8 bases between. This clonotype turned up a few times. Separate cDNA molecules received unique molecular identifiers, which the library attached to them. Authors' data handling: Per sample, the median was approximately 100,000 TCRs, with values from roughly 25,000 to 750,000. TCRdb analysed the RACE reads with MiXCR anew, one entry per CDR3 protein. The V and J calls were not made by the authors but by TCRdb's processing. In the table there are 300,000 to 450,000 distinct CDR3 sequences, more than 4.5% of which are singletons.

The chain has TRBV6-5 and TRBJ2-3; D unclear. The sample was whole blood, taken in connection with sensitization to the hapten diphenylcyclopropenone (DPC). The sequence derives from a woman between 50 and 59 years old with alopecia areata. Some clones in this sample may be carry-over from other donors' samples. CDR3 bases: TGTGCCAGCAGACCCTCAGGCACAGATACGCAGTATTTT. It yields the protein CASRPSGTDTQYF.